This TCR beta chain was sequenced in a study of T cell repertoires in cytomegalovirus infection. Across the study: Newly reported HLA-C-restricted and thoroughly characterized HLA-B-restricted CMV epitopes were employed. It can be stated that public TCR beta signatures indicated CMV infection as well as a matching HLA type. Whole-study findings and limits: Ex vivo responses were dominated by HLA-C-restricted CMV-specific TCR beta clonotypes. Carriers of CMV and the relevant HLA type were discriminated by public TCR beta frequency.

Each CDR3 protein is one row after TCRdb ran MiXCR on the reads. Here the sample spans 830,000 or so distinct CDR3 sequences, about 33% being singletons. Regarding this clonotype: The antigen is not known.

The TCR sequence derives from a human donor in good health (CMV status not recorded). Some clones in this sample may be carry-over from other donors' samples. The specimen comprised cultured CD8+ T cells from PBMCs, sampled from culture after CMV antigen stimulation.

The CDR3 DNA reads as TGTGCCAGCAGCAACACGGGACGGGTGAACACTGAAGCTTTCTTT. Amino acids: CASSNTGRVNTEAFF. The chain links TRBV6-5 to TRBJ1-1, with a tentative D call TRBD1 (5 bases). Trimming shortened V by 6 bases and J by 0 bases, and 14 bases separated the two germline ends. The length of the CDR3 is 15 residues. From germline, CDR1 is MNHEY and CDR2 SVGAGI.